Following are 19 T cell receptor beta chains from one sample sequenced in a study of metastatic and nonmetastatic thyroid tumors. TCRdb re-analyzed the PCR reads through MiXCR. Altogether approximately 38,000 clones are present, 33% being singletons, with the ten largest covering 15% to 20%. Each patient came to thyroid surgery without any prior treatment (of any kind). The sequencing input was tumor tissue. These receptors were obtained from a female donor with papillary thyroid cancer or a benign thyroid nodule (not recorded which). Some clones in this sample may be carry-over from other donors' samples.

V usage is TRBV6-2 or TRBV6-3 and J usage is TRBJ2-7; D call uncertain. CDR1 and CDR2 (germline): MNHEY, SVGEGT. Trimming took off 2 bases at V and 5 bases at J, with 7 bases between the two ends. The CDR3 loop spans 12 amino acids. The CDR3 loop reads CASSYGVHEQYF. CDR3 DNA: TGTGCCAGCAGTTACGGGGTACACGAGCAGTACTTC.

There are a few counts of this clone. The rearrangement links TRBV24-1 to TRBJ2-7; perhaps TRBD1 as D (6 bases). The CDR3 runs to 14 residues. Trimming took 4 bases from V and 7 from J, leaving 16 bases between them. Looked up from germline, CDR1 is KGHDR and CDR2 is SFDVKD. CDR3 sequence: CATSDPRAGEEQYF. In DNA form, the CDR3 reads TGTGCCACCAGTGACCCTCGGGCAGGGGAAGAGCAGTACTTC.

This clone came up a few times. The CDR3 DNA is TGTGCCAGCACCCGTTCTAGCACAGATACGCAGTATTTT. This translates into CASTRSSTDTQYF. The chain uses TRBV12-3 or TRBV12-4 and TRBJ2-3; no clear D gene. This CDR3 contains 13 residues. V was shortened by 7 bases and J by 0 bases, with 8 bases between the two germline ends.

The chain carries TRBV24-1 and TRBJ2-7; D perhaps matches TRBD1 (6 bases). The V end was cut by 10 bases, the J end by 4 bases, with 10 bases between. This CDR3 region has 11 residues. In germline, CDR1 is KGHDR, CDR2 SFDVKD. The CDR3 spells CATGAEYEQYF. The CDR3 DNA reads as TGTGCCACGGGGGCCGAATACGAGCAGTACTTC.

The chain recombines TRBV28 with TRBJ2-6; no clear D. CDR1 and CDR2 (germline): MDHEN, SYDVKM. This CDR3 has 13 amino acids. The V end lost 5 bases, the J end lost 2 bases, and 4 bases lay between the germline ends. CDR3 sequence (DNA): TGTGCCAGCAGTGTCACTGGGGCCAACGTCCTGACTTTC. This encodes CASSVTGANVLTF.

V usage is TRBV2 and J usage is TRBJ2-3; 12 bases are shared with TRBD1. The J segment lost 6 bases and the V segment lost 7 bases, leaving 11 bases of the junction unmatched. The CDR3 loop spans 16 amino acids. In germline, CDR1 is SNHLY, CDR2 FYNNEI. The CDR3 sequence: CASTHAGQGAGDTQYF. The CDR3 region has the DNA TGTGCCAGCACCCACGCGGGACAGGGGGCGGGTGATACGCAGTATTTT. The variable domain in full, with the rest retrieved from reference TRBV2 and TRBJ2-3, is EPEVTQTPSHQVTQMGQEVILRCVPISNHLYFYWYRQILGQKVEFLVSFYNNEISEKSEIFDDQFSVERPDGSNFTLKIRSTKLEDSAMYFCASTHAGQGAGDTQYFGPGTRLTVL.

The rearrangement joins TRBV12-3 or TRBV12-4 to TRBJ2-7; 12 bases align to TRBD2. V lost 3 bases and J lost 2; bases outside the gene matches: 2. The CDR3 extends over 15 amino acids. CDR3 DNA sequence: TGTGCCAGCAGTTTTTCTAGCGGGAGGGCCTACGAGCAGTACTTC. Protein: CASSFSSGRAYEQYF.

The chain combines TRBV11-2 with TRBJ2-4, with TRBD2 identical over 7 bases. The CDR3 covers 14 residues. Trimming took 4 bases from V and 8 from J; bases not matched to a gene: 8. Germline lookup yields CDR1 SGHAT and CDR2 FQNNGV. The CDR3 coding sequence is TGTGCCAGCAGCTCTTGGACTAGGATTGACATTCAGTACTTC. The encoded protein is CASSSWTRIDIQYF.

DNA for the CDR3: TGTGCCAGCAGTTTATCTAGCCCCTTCCACGAGCAGTACTTC. It is translated as CASSLSSPFHEQYF. The chain has TRBV28 and TRBJ2-7, with D perhaps TRBD2 (5 bases). There are 14 residues in the CDR3. Trimming shortened V by 1 base and J by 5 bases, and 12 bases separated the two germline ends. Germline V gene lookup returns CDR1 MDHEN and CDR2 SYDVKM.

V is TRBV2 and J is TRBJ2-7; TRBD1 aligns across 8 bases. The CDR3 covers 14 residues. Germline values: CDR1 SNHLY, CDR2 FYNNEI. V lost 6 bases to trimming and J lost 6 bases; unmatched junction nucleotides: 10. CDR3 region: CASRLGQGGREQYF. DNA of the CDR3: TGTGCCAGCAGGTTAGGACAGGGAGGTCGCGAGCAGTACTTC.

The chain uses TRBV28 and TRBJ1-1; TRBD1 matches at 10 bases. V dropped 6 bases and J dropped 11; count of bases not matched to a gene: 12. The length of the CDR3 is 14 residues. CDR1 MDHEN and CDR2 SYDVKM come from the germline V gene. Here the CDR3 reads CASRPGTGAALAFF. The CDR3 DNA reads TGTGCCAGCAGGCCCGGGACAGGGGCAGCGTTGGCTTTCTTT. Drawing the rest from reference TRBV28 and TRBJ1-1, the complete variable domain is DVKVTQSSRYLVKRTGEKVFLECVQDMDHENMFWYRQDPGLGLRLIYFSYDVKMKEKGDIPEGYSVSREKKERFSLILESASTNQTSMYLCASRPGTGAALAFFGQGTRLTVV.

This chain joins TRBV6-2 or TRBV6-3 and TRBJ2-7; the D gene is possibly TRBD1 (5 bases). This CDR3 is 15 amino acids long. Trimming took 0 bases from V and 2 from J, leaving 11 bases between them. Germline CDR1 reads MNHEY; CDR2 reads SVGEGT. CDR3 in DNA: TGTGCCAGCAGTTACTCTAACAGGCGAGCCTACGAGCAGTACTTC. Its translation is CASSYSNRRAYEQYF.

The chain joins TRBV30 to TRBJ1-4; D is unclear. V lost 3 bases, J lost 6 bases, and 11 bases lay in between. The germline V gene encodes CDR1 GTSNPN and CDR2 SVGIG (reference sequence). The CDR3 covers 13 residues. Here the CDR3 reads CAWRYGTYEKLFF. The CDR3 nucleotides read TGTGCCTGGAGGTATGGCACCTATGAAAAACTGTTTTTT.

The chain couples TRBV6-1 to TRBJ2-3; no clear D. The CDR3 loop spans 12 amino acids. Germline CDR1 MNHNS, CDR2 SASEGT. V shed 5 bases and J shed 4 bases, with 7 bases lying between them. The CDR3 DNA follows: TGTGCCAGCAGTAATCGGCCAGATACGCAGTATTTT. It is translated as CASSNRPDTQYF.

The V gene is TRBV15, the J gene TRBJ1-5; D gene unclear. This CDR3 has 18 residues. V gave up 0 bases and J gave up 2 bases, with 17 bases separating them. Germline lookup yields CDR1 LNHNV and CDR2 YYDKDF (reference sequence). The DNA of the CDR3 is TGTGCCACCAGCAGAGATTTAATGGACCTCGGGGGCAATCAGCCCCAGCATTTT. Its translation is CATSRDLMDLGGNQPQHF.

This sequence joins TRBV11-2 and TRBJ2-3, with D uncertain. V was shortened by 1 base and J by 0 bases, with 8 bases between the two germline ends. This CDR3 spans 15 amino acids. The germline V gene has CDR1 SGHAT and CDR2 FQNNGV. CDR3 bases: TGTGCCAGCAGCTTAGGTCGCCCCAGCACAGATACGCAGTATTTT. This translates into CASSLGRPSTDTQYF. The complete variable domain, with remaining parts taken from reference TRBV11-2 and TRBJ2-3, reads EAGVAQSPRYKIIEKRQSVAFWCNPISGHATLYWYQQILGQGPKLLIQFQNNGVVDDSQLPKDRFSAERLKGVDSTLKIQPAKLEDSAVYLCASSLGRPSTDTQYFGPGTRLTVL.

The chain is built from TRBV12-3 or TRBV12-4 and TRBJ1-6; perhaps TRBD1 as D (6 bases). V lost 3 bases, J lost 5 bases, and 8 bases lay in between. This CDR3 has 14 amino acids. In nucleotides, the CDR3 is TGTGCCAGCAGTTTGACAGGAAATAATTCACCCCTCCACTTT. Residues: CASSLTGNNSPLHF.

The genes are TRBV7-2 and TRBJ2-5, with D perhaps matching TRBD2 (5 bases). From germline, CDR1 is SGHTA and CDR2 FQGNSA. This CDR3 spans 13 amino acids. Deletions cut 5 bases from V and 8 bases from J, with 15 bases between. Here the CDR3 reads CASSPRGSDTQYF. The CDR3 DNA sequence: TGTGCCAGCAGCCCCCGAGGGTCCGATACCCAGTACTTC.

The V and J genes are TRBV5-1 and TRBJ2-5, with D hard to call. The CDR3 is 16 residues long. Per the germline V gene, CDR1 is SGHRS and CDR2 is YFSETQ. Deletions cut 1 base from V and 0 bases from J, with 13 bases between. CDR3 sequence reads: CASSLSADPYQETQYF. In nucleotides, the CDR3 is TGCGCCAGCAGCTTGTCGGCAGACCCGTACCAAGAGACCCAGTACTTC.